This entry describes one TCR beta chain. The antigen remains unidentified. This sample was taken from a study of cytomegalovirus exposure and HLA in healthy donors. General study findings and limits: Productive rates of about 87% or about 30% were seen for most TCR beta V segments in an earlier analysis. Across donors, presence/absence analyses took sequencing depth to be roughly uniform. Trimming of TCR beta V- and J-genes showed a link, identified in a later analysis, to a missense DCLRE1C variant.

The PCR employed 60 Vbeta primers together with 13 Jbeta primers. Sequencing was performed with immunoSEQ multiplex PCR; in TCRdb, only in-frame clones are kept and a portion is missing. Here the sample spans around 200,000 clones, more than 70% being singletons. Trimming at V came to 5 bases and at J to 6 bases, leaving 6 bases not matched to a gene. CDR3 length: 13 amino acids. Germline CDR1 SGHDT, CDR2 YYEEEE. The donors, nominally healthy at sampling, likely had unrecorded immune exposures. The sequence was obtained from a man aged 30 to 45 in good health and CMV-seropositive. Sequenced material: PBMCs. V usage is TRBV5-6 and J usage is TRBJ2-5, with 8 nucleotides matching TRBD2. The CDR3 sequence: CASRGTREKTQYF. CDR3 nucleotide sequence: TGTGCCAGCAGGGGGACTAGGGAGAAGACCCAGTACTTC.